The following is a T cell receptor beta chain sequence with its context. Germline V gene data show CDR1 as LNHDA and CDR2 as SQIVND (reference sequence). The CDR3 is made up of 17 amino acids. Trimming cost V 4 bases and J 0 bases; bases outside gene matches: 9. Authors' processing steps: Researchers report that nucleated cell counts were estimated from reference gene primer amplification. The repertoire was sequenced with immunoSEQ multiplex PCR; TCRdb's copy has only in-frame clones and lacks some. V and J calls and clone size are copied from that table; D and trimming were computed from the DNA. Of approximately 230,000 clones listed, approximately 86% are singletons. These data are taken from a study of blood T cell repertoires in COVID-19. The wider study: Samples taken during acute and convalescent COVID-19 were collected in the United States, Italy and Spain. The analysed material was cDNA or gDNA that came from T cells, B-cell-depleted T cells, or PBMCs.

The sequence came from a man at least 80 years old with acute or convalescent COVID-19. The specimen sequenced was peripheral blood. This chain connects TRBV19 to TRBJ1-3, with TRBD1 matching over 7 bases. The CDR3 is CASSTRGQRLSGNTIYF. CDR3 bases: TGTGCCAGTAGTACGAGGGGACAGCGACTCTCTGGAAACACCATATATTTT. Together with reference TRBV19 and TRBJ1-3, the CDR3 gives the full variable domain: DGGITQSPKYLFRKEGQNVTLSCEQNLNHDAMYWYRQDPGQGLRLIYYSQIVNDFQKGDIAEGYSVSREKKESFPLTVTSAQKNPTAFYLCASSTRGQRLSGNTIYFGEGSWLTVV.